This record concerns one T cell receptor beta chain sequence. Its antigen is undetermined. The sample is drawn from a study of post-analysis software for immune sequencing data. For the study at large: Courses of disease covered relapsing-remitting, secondary progressive and progressive-relapsing multiple sclerosis. Findings of the study overall: Roughly 5 TRBV segments occurring more often in patients than controls included TRBV5-6, TRBV5-1 and TRBV20-1. Significantly lower normalized Chao1 diversity was found in patients with multiple sclerosis relative to controls.

Libraries were made from TCR beta cDNA, and they carried unique molecular identifiers. When about 0.95 to 10 million T cells were used, they gave a few hundred thousand cDNA molecules. One entry per CDR3 protein results from TCRdb running MiXCR on the PCR reads. Of about 770,000 distinct CDR3 sequences detected, 46% appear once; the ten largest clones hold 4.9%. J lost 11 bases, V lost 4 bases, and 11 bases had no gene match. Germline CDR1 and CDR2: SGHRS and YFSETQ. This CDR3 spans 13 amino acids. The sequence derives from a girl aged 10-17 years with multiple sclerosis. Sequencing was done on a sample of blood. V is TRBV5-1 and J is TRBJ1-1; TRBD1 matches 7 bases. DNA of the CDR3: TGCGCCAGCAGCGGAGGGACAGTTTTAAAGGCTTTCTTT. Amino acid sequence: CASSGGTVLKAFF. The full variable domain, rest sourced from reference TRBV5-1 and TRBJ1-1, is KAGVTQTPRYLIKTRGQQVTLSCSPISGHRSVSWYQQTPGQGLQFLFEYFSETQRNKGNFPGRFSGRQFSNSRSEMNVSTLELGDSALYLCASSGGTVLKAFFGQGTRLTVV.